This T cell receptor beta chain comes out of a study of cytomegalovirus exposure and HLA in healthy donors. Study in general: Falling in the Caucasian-associated ancestry cluster were 65% to 90% of 300 to 500 genotyped donors.

This CDR3 has 17 residues. Per the germline V gene, CDR1 is LGHNA and CDR2 is YNFKEQ. V was shortened by 4 bases and J by 2 bases, with 21 bases between the two germline ends. With regard to this clone: Its antigen is not known.

At the time of sampling, donors were nominally healthy, though unrecorded immune exposures were likely. General study findings and limits: Most CMV-associated TCR beta chains appeared HLA-restricted in a later analysis. Sequencing had likely introduced a cluster of highly shared sequence variants as an artifact.

The PCR was carried out with 60 Vbeta primers and 13 Jbeta primers. Generated by immunoSEQ multiplex PCR, the TCRdb table keeps only in-frame clones and is missing some. The profile shows 150,000 to 160,000 clones, 70% to 80% of them singletons. Sequenced sample: PBMCs. V and J are TRBV4-2 and TRBJ2-7, with a possible D match to TRBD2 (5 bases). The sequence came from a man younger than 40 in good health and CMV-seropositive. CDR3 in amino acids: CASSPGVGGPRAYEQYF. Here the CDR3 DNA reads TGTGCCAGCAGCCCGGGTGTAGGTGGGCCGAGGGCCTACGAGCAGTACTTC.